These 23 T cell receptor beta chains share one sample of origin, sequenced in a study of shared clonotypes between healthy human individuals. Sequencing was performed with immunoSEQ multiplex PCR; in TCRdb, only in-frame clones are kept and a portion is missing. The sample has over a million clones, 96% seen once; the top ten hold more than 0.9%. Sequenced sample: naive CD4+ T cells sorted from blood. Subset described: CD45RA+ positively selected. Every receptor here comes from a man aged 25-40 years in good health.

V and J are TRBV10-3 and TRBJ1-5, with 7 positions matching TRBD1. The CDR3 has 13 residues. The V gene end was trimmed by 6 bases and the J gene end by 7 bases; junction bases not matched to a gene: 6. Germline V gene data show CDR1 as ENHRY and CDR2 as SYGVKD. The CDR3 loop reads CAISRQGTQPQHF. The CDR3 DNA reads TGTGCCATCAGCAGACAGGGTACCCAGCCCCAGCATTTT.

The chain employs TRBV5-6 and TRBJ2-5; D remains unclear. The ends were cut back, 0 bases at V and 1 base at J, with 7 bases in the middle. From germline, CDR1 is SGHDT and CDR2 YYEEEE. The CDR3 is 14 amino acids. CDR3 residues: CASSLGGIQETQYF. The CDR3 coding sequence is TGTGCCAGCAGCTTGGGGGGAATCCAAGAGACCCAGTACTTC.

The CDR3: CASTLVAGSYEQYF. CDR3 sequence (DNA): TGTGCCAGCACCCTAGTCGCGGGGTCCTACGAGCAGTACTTC. This rearrangement joins TRBV7-2 to TRBJ2-7; a possible D gene is TRBD2 (6 bases). Germline CDR1 is SGHTA and CDR2 is FQGNSA. The CDR3 is 14 amino acids. Trimming took off 7 bases at V and 1 base at J, with 14 bases between the two ends.

The rearrangement links TRBV19 to TRBJ1-1; maybe TRBD1 (6 bases). V was pared by 3 bases and J by 1 base, with 9 bases between. The CDR3 extends over 14 amino acids. Germline V gene sequence: CDR1 LNHDA, CDR2 SQIVND (reference sequence). CDR3 sequence: CASSIPQGNTEAFF. DNA of the CDR3: TGTGCCAGTAGTATTCCACAGGGGAACACTGAAGCTTTCTTT.

This clone was observed once. The chain employs TRBV5-6 and TRBJ2-7; 7 positions agree with TRBD2. Germline V gene sequence: CDR1 SGHDT, CDR2 YYEEEE. CDR3 length: 16 residues. With V trimmed by 3 bases and J by 5 bases, 14 bases remained unmatched. In nucleotides, the CDR3 is TGTGCCAGCAGCTCAACCCTTATAGGGGACTACCACGAGCAGTACTTC. This sequence encodes CASSSTLIGDYHEQYF.

The chain joins TRBV5-4 to TRBJ2-7; TRBD2 agrees at 11 bases. The V and J ends lost 4 bases and 7 bases, in that order; junction bases with no gene match: 16. CDR1 and CDR2 (germline): SGHNT, YYREEE (reference sequence). This CDR3 spans 17 amino acids. The CDR3 loop is CASSPELAGARSGEQYF. CDR3 bases: TGTGCCAGCAGCCCCGAACTAGCGGGAGCTCGATCGGGGGAGCAGTACTTC.

The rearrangement links TRBV5-1 to TRBJ2-5; the match to TRBD2 covers 7 bases. This CDR3 region has 17 residues. CDR1 SGHRS and CDR2 YFSETQ come from the germline V gene. V lost 0 bases and J lost 2; bases outside the gene matches: 10. The CDR3: CASSLAATGGRQETQYF. CDR3 nucleotides: TGCGCCAGCAGCTTGGCGGCCACGGGGGGTAGACAAGAGACCCAGTACTTC.

The V and J genes are TRBV5-1 and TRBJ2-1, with D possibly TRBD2 on 5 matching bases. With 5 bases removed from V and 10 bases from J, the gap between germline ends came to 19 bases. The germline CDR1 and CDR2 sequences are SGHRS and YFSETQ. The CDR3 is 14 amino acids. This chain's CDR3 is CASRGGLPSSEQFF. In DNA, the CDR3 is TGCGCCAGCAGAGGCGGGCTGCCCTCCAGCGAGCAGTTCTTC.

In the case of this clone: Distinct nucleotide sequences in the sample also encode this CDR3. The chain couples TRBV10-1 to TRBJ2-2, with D unresolved. The length of the CDR3 is 13 residues. V shed 8 bases and J shed 1 base, with 8 bases lying between them. Germline V gene sequence: CDR1 WNHNN, CDR2 SYGVQD (reference sequence). The CDR3 bases are TGCGCCAGCTCAGGCGGGAACACCGGGGAGCTGTTTTTT. It encodes CASSGGNTGELFF.

The chain carries TRBV28 and TRBJ2-6, with a possible D match to TRBD1 (6 bases). This CDR3 contains 18 residues. Trimming left V 8 bases short and J 0 bases short, with 20 bases between. Germline V lookup: CDR1 MDHEN, CDR2 SYDVKM. CDR3 bases: TGTGCCAGCGTATCGGTCGGACAGAAATCCTCTGGGGCCAACGTCCTGACTTTC. It is translated as CASVSVGQKSSGANVLTF.

This clone was recorded only once. The chain links TRBV5-6 to TRBJ2-7, with TRBD1 matching 8 bases. The V segment lost 3 bases and the J segment 7 bases; nucleotides outside the gene matches: 18. The germline gives CDR1 SGHDT, CDR2 YYEEEE. This CDR3 comprises 17 residues. CDR3 in DNA: TGTGCCAGCAGCTCATGGGGTGTACTGCAGGGGGCAGGAGAGCAGTACTTC. This codes for CASSSWGVLQGAGEQYF.

The chain recombines TRBV5-6 with TRBJ1-4; maybe TRBD1 (6 bases). This CDR3 has 15 residues. V was shortened by 6 bases and J by 5 bases, with 17 bases between the two germline ends. Germline V gene data show CDR1 as SGHDT and CDR2 as YYEEEE. CDR3 DNA: TGTGCCAGCACCCAGGGGACCCGACAAAATGAAAAACTGTTTTTT. Its translation: CASTQGTRQNEKLFF. Based on the CDR3 plus reference TRBV5-6 and TRBJ1-4, the full variable domain is DAGVTQSPTHLIKTRGQQVTLRCSPKSGHDTVSWYQQALGQGPQFIFQYYEEEERQRGNFPDRFSGHQFPNYSSELNVNALLLGDSALYLCASTQGTRQNEKLFFGSGTQLSVL.

The chain carries TRBV6-1 and TRBJ1-2; 7 bases align to TRBD1. Trimming cost V 8 bases and J 10 bases; bases outside gene matches: 13. CDR3 length equals 13 residues. CDR1 is MNHNS, CDR2 SASEGT, per germline. The CDR3 protein is CASGPDRNAVYTF. As DNA, the CDR3 is TGTGCCAGCGGCCCGGACAGGAACGCGGTCTACACCTTC.

The rearrangement uses TRBV5-1 and TRBJ2-3; 7 nucleotides align to TRBD2. Trimming cost V 1 base and J 0 bases; bases outside gene matches: 14. The CDR3 runs 19 residues. In germline, CDR1 is SGHRS, CDR2 YFSETQ. CDR3 sequence reads: CASSLPSLASGGSTDTQYF. Here the CDR3 DNA reads TGCGCCAGCAGCTTGCCCAGTTTAGCTAGCGGAGGAAGCACAGATACGCAGTATTTT.

The rearrangement links TRBV28 to TRBJ2-2, with a weak D call TRBD1 (5 bases). Germline assignment: CDR1 MDHEN and CDR2 SYDVKM. The length of the CDR3 is 15 residues. The V and J ends lost 2 bases and 7 bases respectively, with 14 bases between them. The CDR3 spells CASSLDLSGYGELFF. The CDR3 DNA is TGTGCCAGCAGTTTAGACTTATCAGGGTACGGGGAGCTGTTTTTT.

This clone was counted a single time. The V call is TRBV30, the J call TRBJ1-2; 8 bases agree with TRBD1. The trim removed 5 bases at V and 6 bases at J, leaving 5 bases unmatched. This CDR3 is 12 amino acids long. The germline gives CDR1 GTSNPN, CDR2 SVGIG (reference sequence). The CDR3 region has the DNA TGTGCCTGGGGTACAGGGGGGGATGGCTACACCTTC. As protein: CAWGTGGDGYTF.

The chain recombines TRBV6-6 with TRBJ2-6; D possibly corresponds to TRBD1 (5 bases). V lost 6 bases to trimming and J lost 1 base, with 13 bases between them. This CDR3 spans 16 amino acids. Germline values: CDR1 MNHNY, CDR2 SVGAGI (reference sequence). The CDR3 region has the DNA TGTGCCAGCAGCCCGCATCCAGGGTCTGGGGCCAACGTCCTGACTTTC. Encoded protein: CASSPHPGSGANVLTF.

Note on this clone: The identical CDR3 is also encoded by other nucleotide sequences in the sample. V is TRBV19 and J is TRBJ1-5; D call uncertain. Trimming stripped 3 bases from V and 0 bases from J, with 6 bases between. Germline CDR1 and CDR2: LNHDA and SQIVND (reference sequence). There are 14 residues in the CDR3. CDR3 in amino acids: CASSIVSSNQPQHF. The CDR3 region has the DNA TGTGCCAGTAGTATTGTGAGTAGCAATCAGCCCCAGCATTTT.

The CDR3 loop reads CAIRRQEGYNEQFF. Here the CDR3 DNA reads TGTGCCATCAGACGGCAGGAGGGCTACAATGAGCAGTTCTTC. J is TRBJ2-1 and V is TRBV10-3; D is possibly TRBD2 (6 bases). Germline V gene lookup returns CDR1 ENHRY and CDR2 SYGVKD. V was trimmed by 6 bases and J by 3 bases, leaving 12 bases between them. The CDR3 covers 14 residues.

V gene TRBV7-2 combines with J gene TRBJ2-5, with 8 bases matching TRBD2. The germline V gene encodes CDR1 SGHTA and CDR2 FQGNSA. The CDR3 runs 16 residues. J gave up 2 bases and V 1 base, and 6 bases lay outside the gene matches. Here the CDR3 DNA reads TGTGCCAGCAGCTTAGAAGCTAGCGGGTTGCAAGAGACCCAGTACTTC. This gives the protein CASSLEASGLQETQYF.

In regard to this clone: This sample also contains other DNA sequences that code for the same CDR3. The J gene is TRBJ2-6, the V gene TRBV5-1; D unclear. The V and J ends lost 6 bases and 1 base respectively, with 5 bases between them. The V gene's germline CDR1 is SGHRS and CDR2 YFSETQ. The CDR3 runs to 13 residues. CDR3 sequence (DNA): TGCGCCAGCAAGGTGTCTGGGGCCAACGTCCTGACTTTC. Its translation is CASKVSGANVLTF.

The chain links TRBV13 to TRBJ1-1; no reliable D call. Trimming removed 6 bases at V and 2 bases at J, with 10 bases between. The CDR3 sequence is 13 residues long. Germline V gene data show CDR1 as PRHDT and CDR2 as FYEKMQ (reference sequence). This CDR3 reads CASRRHQNTEAFF. In nucleotides, the CDR3 is TGTGCCAGCAGGCGGCACCAAAACACTGAAGCTTTCTTT.

The chain couples TRBV19 to TRBJ2-7; tentatively, D is TRBD1 (6 bases). The germline V gene encodes CDR1 LNHDA and CDR2 SQIVND (reference sequence). Deletions cut 5 bases from V and 2 bases from J, with 7 bases between. CDR3 length: 12 amino acids. The CDR3 protein is CASSWTAYEQYF. As DNA, the CDR3 is TGTGCCAGTAGTTGGACAGCCTACGAGCAGTACTTC.